This T cell receptor beta chain was recorded in a study of Ad26.COV2.S vaccination and SARS-CoV-2 variants. Study-wide results and caveats: Across vaccine and placebo recipients, the breadth of non-spike TCRs was similar.

Remarks on this clone: Its antigen is not identified.

The treatment is: roughly 20 received Ad26.COV2.S at low or high dose, single or two shots; about 5 received placebo; per-sample allocation not given. The samples were gathered on day 63 after the first injection of vaccine or placebo. The protocol was immunoSEQ multiplex PCR, while the TCRdb copy is restricted to in-frame clones and leaves out a portion. Counted here are around 400,000 clones, 83% occurring once; the ten biggest clones make up about 7.1%. Looked up from germline, CDR1 is SEHNR and CDR2 is FQNEAQ (reference sequence). V trimming: 3 bases; J trimming: 6 bases; junction bases outside the gene matches: 6. The CDR3 contains 15 residues.

The chain uses TRBV7-9 and TRBJ1-2; the match to TRBD1 covers 11 bases. This sequence was found in a person between 18 and 60 years old who received the Ad26.COV2.S COVID-19 vaccine or a placebo. This sample comprised peripheral blood, obtained in a trial of Ad26.COV2.S vaccine versus placebo. CDR3 residues: CASSFHGQGADGYTF. As DNA, the CDR3 is TGTGCCAGCAGCTTCCACGGACAGGGGGCGGATGGCTACACCTTC.